This T cell receptor beta chain is from a study of T cell responses to AZD1222 COVID-19 vaccine. This clone showed up just a few times. Looked up from germline, CDR1 is SGHAT and CDR2 is FQNNGV. Between the trimmed V and J ends, which lost 4 bases and 4 bases, there was a span of 16 bases. CDR3 length equals 15 residues. Clones were sequenced by immunoSEQ multiplex PCR, and TCRdb holds only the in-frame ones, with some missing. This sample has some 130,000 clones; 86% occur once, and the top ten carry 20% to 25%. Sequencing was performed on peripheral blood, taken on day 0 of AZD1222 vaccination. The TCR sequence derives from an adult in good health. V gene TRBV11-2 combines with J gene TRBJ1-2, with D unclear. The CDR3 nucleotides read TGTGCCAGCAGCTCGCTAGGGCCGGACGGCTATGGCTACACCTTC. It is translated as CASSSLGPDGYGYTF.